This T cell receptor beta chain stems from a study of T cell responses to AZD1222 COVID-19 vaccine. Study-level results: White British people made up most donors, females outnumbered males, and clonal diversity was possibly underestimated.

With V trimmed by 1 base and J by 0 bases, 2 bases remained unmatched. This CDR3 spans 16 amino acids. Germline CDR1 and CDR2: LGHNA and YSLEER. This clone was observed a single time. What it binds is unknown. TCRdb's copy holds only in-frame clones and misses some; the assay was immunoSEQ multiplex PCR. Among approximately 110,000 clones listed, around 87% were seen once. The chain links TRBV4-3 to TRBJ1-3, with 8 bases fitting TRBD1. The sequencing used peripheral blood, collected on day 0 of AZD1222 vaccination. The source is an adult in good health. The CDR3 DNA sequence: TGCGCCAGCAGCCAAGGGACAGGGACCTCTGGAAACACCATATATTTT. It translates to CASSQGTGTSGNTIYF.